The next 16 T cell receptor beta chains were all read from a single sample in a study of blood T cell repertoires in COVID-19. Some clones are missing from TCRdb's copy, which holds only in-frame ones; the method was immunoSEQ multiplex PCR. The profile shows about 98,000 clones, approximately 80% of them singletons. The specimen sequenced was peripheral blood. All receptors come from a man between 60 and 75 years old with acute or convalescent COVID-19.

The chain joins TRBV18 to TRBJ2-7; 8 nucleotides align to TRBD2. The junction had 4 bases not matched to a gene; V was cut back by 3 bases and J by 6 bases. The CDR3 contains 13 residues. Looked up from germline, CDR1 is KGHSH and CDR2 is LQKENI. The CDR3 is CASSPGGGPEQYV. The CDR3 nucleotides are TGTGCCAGCTCACCCGGGGGGGGCCCCGAGCAGTACGTC.

The table lists this clone with a count of one. This chain connects TRBV12-5 to TRBJ1-6; maybe TRBD1 (6 bases). The CDR3 extends over 14 amino acids. Germline V gene lookup returns CDR1 LGHNT and CDR2 FRNRAP. V dropped 3 bases and J dropped 6 bases, with 9 bases sitting between them. The CDR3 loop is CASGLGGGNSPLHF. As DNA, the CDR3 is TGTGCTAGTGGTTTAGGGGGGGGTAATTCACCCCTCCACTTT.

The chain employs TRBV3-1 (or the pseudogene TRBV3-2) and TRBJ1-1; 8 bases line up with TRBD1. In germline, CDR1 is LGHDT, CDR2 YNNKEL (reference sequence). The junction had 5 bases not matched to a gene; V was cut back by 2 bases and J by 0 bases. The CDR3 covers 16 residues. CDR3 residues: CASSQRQGAMNTEAFF. CDR3 nucleotide sequence: TGTGCCAGCAGCCAACGGCAGGGGGCGATGAACACTGAAGCTTTCTTT.

This chain connects TRBV10-2 to TRBJ1-5; 8 positions agree with TRBD1. From germline, CDR1 is WSHSY and CDR2 SAAADI. V lost 7 bases to trimming and J lost 6 bases; unmatched junction nucleotides: 5. The CDR3 sequence is 13 residues long. This CDR3 reads CASMTGVGQPQHF. In DNA, the CDR3 is TGCGCCAGCATGACAGGGGTCGGTCAGCCCCAGCATTTT.

The chain has TRBV20-1 and TRBJ2-5; D unclear. The length of the CDR3 is 10 residues. Trimming removed 5 bases from V and 3 bases from J, with 4 bases in between. Per germline, CDR1 DFQATT and CDR2 SNEGSKA (reference sequence). For the CDR3, the DNA is TGCAGTGCTGACAAAGAGACCCAGTACTTC. Translation gives CSADKETQYF.

The rearrangement links TRBV7-9 to TRBJ1-1; D call uncertain. The CDR3 spans 13 residues. Germline-derived CDR1 and CDR2 are SEHNR and FQNEAQ (reference sequence). V was clipped by 2 bases and J by 1 base, with 5 bases between them. The CDR3, as DNA: TGTGCCAGCAGCTTAATAGCGAACACTGAAGCTTTCTTT. Amino acids: CASSLIANTEAFF. Complete variable domain (other parts from reference TRBV7-9 and TRBJ1-1): DTGVSQNPRHKITKRGQNVTFRCDPISEHNRLYWYRQTLGQGPEFLTYFQNEAQLEKSRLLSDRFSAERPKGSFSTLEIQRTEQGDSAMYLCASSLIANTEAFFGQGTRLTVV.

The V call is TRBV5-1, the J call TRBJ1-1; the D gene is possibly TRBD1 (6 bases). Germline V gene lookup returns CDR1 SGHRS and CDR2 YFSETQ. With 6 bases removed from V and 3 bases from J, the gap between germline ends came to 15 bases. CDR3 length: 14 amino acids. The CDR3 reads CASTLQGRDTEAFF. CDR3 sequence (DNA): TGCGCCAGCACCCTACAGGGAAGGGACACTGAAGCTTTCTTT.

The gene calls are TRBV7-2 and TRBJ2-1; D is possibly TRBD1 (8 bases). The germline V gene encodes CDR1 SGHTA and CDR2 FQGNSA. V dropped 3 bases and J dropped 3 bases, with 15 bases sitting between them. The CDR3 runs 16 residues. In DNA form, the CDR3 reads TGTGCCAGCAGCTTGGGGGGGACAGGATACTACAATGAGCAGTTCTTC. Translation gives CASSLGGTGYYNEQFF.

As DNA, the CDR3 is TGTGCCAGCAGCCCGGGACAGCGAATCTATGGCTACACCTTC. Translating gives CASSPGQRIYGYTF. The genes are TRBV28 and TRBJ1-2; TRBD1 aligns across 7 bases. V trimming: 6 bases; J trimming: 4 bases; junction bases outside the gene matches: 8. CDR3 length: 14 amino acids. Germline assignment: CDR1 MDHEN and CDR2 SYDVKM.

The chain is built from TRBV5-1 and TRBJ2-7, with D hard to call. The germline V and J ends were trimmed by 4 bases and 5 bases, with 10 bases remaining between them. The germline CDR1 and CDR2 sequences are SGHRS and YFSETQ. This CDR3 has 12 residues. The CDR3 sequence is CASSPTGDEQYV. In nucleotides, the CDR3 is TGCGCCAGCAGCCCTACCGGTGACGAGCAGTACGTC.

In this sample, this clone turned up a few times. This chain links TRBV5-1 with TRBJ2-3; 8 bases line up with TRBD2. Trimming cost V 4 bases and J 2 bases; bases outside gene matches: 6. Germline V gene lookup returns CDR1 SGHRS and CDR2 YFSETQ. The CDR3 sequence is 15 residues long. CDR3 sequence: CASSDGLANTDTQYF. The CDR3 DNA reads as TGCGCCAGCAGCGACGGACTAGCTAACACAGATACGCAGTATTTT.

The rearrangement joins TRBV29-1 to TRBJ1-1; no clear D. V was cut by 4 bases and J by 6 bases, with 12 bases left in between. Germline V gene sequence: CDR1 SQVTM, CDR2 ANQGSEA. This CDR3 region has 12 residues. The CDR3 DNA is TGCAGCGTTGCCCCGCCAGAGGCTGAAGCTTTCTTT. It codes for CSVAPPEAEAFF.

V is TRBV21-1 and J is TRBJ1-1. TRBV21-1 is described as a pseudogene. This CDR3 has 15 residues. The CDR3 sequence: CASSKGRGLNTEAFF. The DNA of the CDR3 is TGTGCCAGCAGCAAAGGGCGGGGGTTGAACACTGAAGCTTTCTTT.

This chain joins TRBV30 and TRBJ1-1; D might be TRBD1 (6 bases). V was cut by 4 bases and J by 5 bases, with 17 bases left in between. The CDR3 totals 14 residues. Germline-derived CDR1 and CDR2 are GTSNPN and SVGIG (reference sequence). This CDR3 is CAWNRPGVQTEAFF. The CDR3 nucleotides read TGTGCCTGGAACCGGCCAGGGGTTCAGACTGAAGCTTTCTTT.

The chain couples TRBV5-8 to TRBJ1-2; D remains unclear. V was pared by 0 bases and J by 2 bases, with 5 bases between. From germline, CDR1 is SGHTS and CDR2 YDEGEE. The CDR3 runs to 13 residues. The CDR3 here is CASSLGENYGYTF. The CDR3 bases are TGTGCCAGCAGCTTGGGAGAGAACTATGGCTACACCTTC.

The chain has TRBV6-5 and TRBJ1-4; 7 bases line up with TRBD1. Germline-derived CDR1 and CDR2 are MNHEY and SVGAGI. The ends lost 6 bases at V and 0 bases at J; junction bases unmatched: 4. The CDR3 runs 15 residues. The CDR3 protein is CASRTGTATNEKLFF. For the CDR3, the DNA is TGTGCCAGCAGGACAGGGACTGCAACTAATGAAAAACTGTTTTTT.